One sample yielded the 23 T cell receptor beta chains listed below, sequenced in a study of blood T cell repertoires in COVID-19. This table comes from immunoSEQ multiplex PCR, and its TCRdb copy is limited to in-frame clones, with some not included. The data show 350,000 or so clones, roughly 90% seen once. Source material: PBMCs or T cells enriched from blood (not recorded which). The receptors originated from a woman younger than 45 who had recovered from COVID-19.

V usage is TRBV19 and J usage is TRBJ2-7; tentatively, D is TRBD1 (5 bases). The CDR3 spans 14 residues. With 4 bases removed from V and 3 bases from J, the gap between germline ends came to 13 bases. Germline CDR1 is LNHDA and CDR2 is SQIVND (reference sequence). The CDR3 DNA is TGTGCCAGTAGTACCTCTTGGGGCCGCTACGAGCAGTACTTC. It encodes CASSTSWGRYEQYF.

This chain connects TRBV7-2 to TRBJ2-3; 8 positions agree with TRBD2. Germline CDR1 reads SGHTA; CDR2 reads FQGNSA. The junction had 9 bases not matched to a gene; V was cut back by 1 base and J by 0 bases. The CDR3 is 18 residues long. The CDR3 bases are TGTGCCAGCAGCTTAGGAGGGAGGCGGGGGGTAAGCACAGATACGCAGTATTTT. Amino acids: CASSLGGRRGVSTDTQYF.

The chain has TRBV5-4 and TRBJ2-7, with a weak D call TRBD1 (7 bases). CDR1 SGHNT and CDR2 YYREEE come from the germline V gene (reference sequence). Trimming shortened V by 2 bases and J by 7 bases, and 19 bases separated the two germline ends. The CDR3 consists of 15 residues. The CDR3 DNA sequence: TGTGCCAGCAGCTTCGGCCAGGGGGGTCTTGGAGAGCAGTACTTC. This codes for CASSFGQGGLGEQYF.

V usage is TRBV6-2 or TRBV6-3 and J usage is TRBJ2-7; 7 bases align to TRBD1. V lost 5 bases to trimming and J lost 1 base; unmatched junction nucleotides: 11. The CDR3 totals 16 residues. CDR1 MNHEY and CDR2 SVGEGT come from the germline V gene. The CDR3 DNA reads TGTGCCAGCAGTACCTCCTCGACAGGGCGTTCCTACGAGCAGTACTTC. Translation: CASSTSSTGRSYEQYF.

The V and J genes are TRBV10-1 and TRBJ2-1; D unclear. The CDR3 spans 12 residues. Trimming removed 6 bases from V and 8 bases from J, with 11 bases in between. Germline CDR1 reads WNHNN; CDR2 reads SYGVQD (reference sequence). CDR3 coding DNA: TGCGCCAGCAGAATAGCTTTCGATGAGCAGTTCTTC. Translation: CASRIAFDEQFF.

The chain carries TRBV10-3 and TRBJ2-2; 8 bases map to TRBD1. Losses at the gene ends were 0 bases for V and 2 bases for J; bases not matched to a gene: 5. Germline V CDR1 and CDR2: ENHRY, SYGVKD. This CDR3 has 17 amino acids. CDR3 sequence: CAISESQGALNTGELFF. CDR3 nucleotides: TGTGCCATCAGTGAGTCCCAGGGGGCGCTTAACACCGGGGAGCTGTTTTTT.

The V gene is TRBV5-1, the J gene TRBJ1-3, with D unclear. The length of the CDR3 is 16 residues. V lost 2 bases and J 0 bases, leaving 12 bases between the germline ends. CDR1 is SGHRS and CDR2 is YFSETQ in the germline V gene. The chain's CDR3 is CASSFYPGPSGNTIYF. Here the CDR3 DNA reads TGCGCCAGCAGCTTCTACCCAGGCCCCTCTGGAAACACCATATATTTT.

This chain joins TRBV6-5 and TRBJ1-2; D might be TRBD1 (5 bases). CDR3 size: 14 residues. Trimming cost V 5 bases and J 7 bases, with 17 bases left between them. Germline-derived CDR1 and CDR2 are MNHEY and SVGAGI. DNA of the CDR3: TGTGCCAGCAGTCCCACTATAGGGGTGCTTGGCTACACCTTC. It is translated as CASSPTIGVLGYTF.

The rearrangement links TRBV5-1 to TRBJ1-1; 7 bases map to TRBD1. The CDR3 spans 15 residues. Germline assignment: CDR1 SGHRS and CDR2 YFSETQ. V lost 4 bases to trimming and J lost 1 base; unmatched junction nucleotides: 7. The CDR3 spells CASSTGTESNTEAFF. The CDR3 region has the DNA TGCGCCAGCAGCACCGGGACAGAGTCGAACACTGAAGCTTTCTTT.

This clone was observed a few times. The rearrangement links TRBV7-9 to TRBJ2-6; no clear D gene. Germline-derived CDR1 and CDR2 are SEHNR and FQNEAQ (reference sequence). V lost 1 base and J lost 0, with 10 bases in between. This CDR3 is built from 17 residues. The DNA for the CDR3 is TGTGCCAGCAGCTTAGGTGTCTCGGTCTCTGGGGCCAACGTCCTGACTTTC. Protein product: CASSLGVSVSGANVLTF.

The CDR3 coding sequence is TGTGCCAGCTCACCTGGACAGGGGGCAGCCGGAAACACCATATATTTT. Amino acids: CASSPGQGAAGNTIYF. The chain is built from TRBV18 and TRBJ1-3, with 11 bases fitting TRBD1. Per the germline V gene, CDR1 is KGHSH and CDR2 is LQKENI. The CDR3 extends over 16 amino acids. With 3 bases clipped from V and 4 bases from J, the junction kept 5 bases outside the gene matches.

The chain employs TRBV5-1 and TRBJ2-7; 12 bases line up with TRBD2. This CDR3 has 15 amino acids. Trimming at V came to 3 bases and at J to 2 bases, leaving 3 bases not matched to a gene. The germline V gene has CDR1 SGHRS and CDR2 YFSETQ. The CDR3 nucleotides are TGCGCCAGCAGCTCCCTAGCGGGGGGGACCTACGAGCAGTACTTC. Amino acid sequence: CASSSLAGGTYEQYF.

This chain joins TRBV7-9 and TRBJ2-1, with D possibly TRBD2 on 5 matching bases. Trimming stripped 5 bases from V and 9 bases from J, with 26 bases between. The germline CDR1 and CDR2 sequences are SEHNR and FQNEAQ (reference sequence). This CDR3 spans 17 amino acids. The CDR3 loop reads CASSRTTDERVKGEQFF. The CDR3 DNA follows: TGTGCCAGCAGCCGAACCACGGACGAGAGGGTCAAGGGTGAGCAGTTCTTC. The entire variable domain, with the rest obtained from reference TRBV7-9 and TRBJ2-1, is as follows: DTGVSQNPRHKITKRGQNVTFRCDPISEHNRLYWYRQTLGQGPEFLTYFQNEAQLEKSRLLSDRFSAERPKGSFSTLEIQRTEQGDSAMYLCASSRTTDERVKGEQFFGPGTRLTVL.

This chain joins TRBV7-2 and TRBJ1-2; D gene uncertain. Trimming cost V 5 bases and J 6 bases, with 10 bases left between them. The CDR3 runs to 12 residues. Looked up from germline, CDR1 is SGHTA and CDR2 is FQGNSA. The CDR3 bases are TGTGCCAGCAGCCCCGTTCGTGATGGCTACACCTTC. This codes for CASSPVRDGYTF.

The chain employs TRBV7-9 and TRBJ2-1, with D perhaps matching TRBD2 (5 bases). This CDR3 is 13 amino acids long. CDR1 is SEHNR, CDR2 FQNEAQ, per germline (reference sequence). Trimming removed 5 bases at V and 6 bases at J, with 11 bases between. CDR3 protein: CASSNGGSNEQFF. CDR3 nucleotide sequence: TGTGCCAGCAGCAACGGAGGAAGCAATGAGCAGTTCTTC.

The chain joins TRBV6-1 to TRBJ1-6; 7 bases are shared with TRBD1. The V gene's germline CDR1 is MNHNS and CDR2 SASEGT. This CDR3 has 15 residues. The junction had 7 bases not matched to a gene; V was cut back by 1 base and J by 10 bases. Here the CDR3 reads CASSEVGTEGSPLHF. Here the CDR3 DNA reads TGTGCCAGCAGTGAAGTGGGGACAGAAGGATCACCCCTCCACTTT.

This clone was observed a few times. V gene TRBV11-2 combines with J gene TRBJ1-2, with TRBD1 as a possible D gene (5 bases). The germline CDR1 and CDR2 sequences are SGHAT and FQNNGV. The CDR3 consists of 14 residues. Trimming took off 6 bases at V and 3 bases at J, with 14 bases between the two ends. The CDR3 spells CASSWGDSHYGYTF. DNA of the CDR3: TGTGCCAGCAGTTGGGGTGACAGCCACTATGGCTACACCTTC. The complete variable domain, with remaining parts taken from reference TRBV11-2 and TRBJ1-2, reads EAGVAQSPRYKIIEKRQSVAFWCNPISGHATLYWYQQILGQGPKLLIQFQNNGVVDDSQLPKDRFSAERLKGVDSTLKIQPAKLEDSAVYLCASSWGDSHYGYTFGSGTRLTVV.

This clone was detected a few times. The rearrangement links TRBV6-6 to TRBJ2-2; 7 bases fit TRBD2. J lost 2 bases, V lost 5 bases, and 11 bases had no gene match. This CDR3 has 17 amino acids. Looked up from germline, CDR1 is MNHNY and CDR2 is SVGAGI (reference sequence). For the CDR3, the DNA is TGTGCCAGCAGTCAGCCCCTGTCGGGGGGTAACACCGGGGAGCTGTTTTTT. Amino acids: CASSQPLSGGNTGELFF.

This clone was observed a few times. The rearrangement uses TRBV30 and TRBJ2-3; 7 bases agree with TRBD1. The CDR3 loop spans 15 amino acids. V lost 0 bases, J lost 1 base, and 4 bases stayed unmatched. Germline V lookup: CDR1 GTSNPN, CDR2 SVGIG (reference sequence). CDR3: CAWSVEGGRTDTQYF. In nucleotides, the CDR3 is TGTGCCTGGAGTGTTGAAGGGGGCCGCACAGATACGCAGTATTTT.

This chain connects TRBV5-1 to TRBJ2-5; TRBD1 matches at 9 bases. The CDR3 spans 19 residues. The germline V gene encodes CDR1 SGHRS and CDR2 YFSETQ. V was pared by 4 bases and J by 1 base, with 17 bases of the junction left unmatched. CDR3 coding DNA: TGCGCCAGCAGCACTCCGGACGGGACAGGGACCTTAACCCAAGAGACCCAGTACTTC. This codes for CASSTPDGTGTLTQETQYF.

The gene calls are TRBV27 and TRBJ1-6, with D tentatively TRBD1 (5 bases). The ends were cut back, 3 bases at V and 7 bases at J, with 13 bases in the middle. The CDR3 covers 15 residues. The germline gives CDR1 MNHEY, CDR2 SMNVEV (reference sequence). CDR3 bases: TGTGCCAGCAGTTTCCGAAATGCAGGGAATTCACCCCTCCACTTT. Its protein product is CASSFRNAGNSPLHF.

This clone was counted between two and nine times. This chain links TRBV11-2 with TRBJ1-3; maybe TRBD1 (6 bases). The CDR3 runs 14 residues. With 6 bases removed from V and 2 bases from J, the gap between germline ends came to 11 bases. In germline, CDR1 is SGHAT, CDR2 FQNNGV. The CDR3 protein is CASRTGHAGNTIYF. The CDR3 DNA is TGTGCCAGCAGGACAGGACATGCTGGAAACACCATATATTTT.

V usage is TRBV14 and J usage is TRBJ1-2; D possibly corresponds to TRBD1 (6 bases). In germline, CDR1 is SGHDN, CDR2 FVKESK. The CDR3 length is 16 residues. Trimming removed 0 bases from V and 4 bases from J, with 15 bases in between. The CDR3: CASSQESLGGLYGYTF. The CDR3 DNA follows: TGTGCCAGCAGCCAAGAAAGTCTGGGGGGGCTCTATGGCTACACCTTC.